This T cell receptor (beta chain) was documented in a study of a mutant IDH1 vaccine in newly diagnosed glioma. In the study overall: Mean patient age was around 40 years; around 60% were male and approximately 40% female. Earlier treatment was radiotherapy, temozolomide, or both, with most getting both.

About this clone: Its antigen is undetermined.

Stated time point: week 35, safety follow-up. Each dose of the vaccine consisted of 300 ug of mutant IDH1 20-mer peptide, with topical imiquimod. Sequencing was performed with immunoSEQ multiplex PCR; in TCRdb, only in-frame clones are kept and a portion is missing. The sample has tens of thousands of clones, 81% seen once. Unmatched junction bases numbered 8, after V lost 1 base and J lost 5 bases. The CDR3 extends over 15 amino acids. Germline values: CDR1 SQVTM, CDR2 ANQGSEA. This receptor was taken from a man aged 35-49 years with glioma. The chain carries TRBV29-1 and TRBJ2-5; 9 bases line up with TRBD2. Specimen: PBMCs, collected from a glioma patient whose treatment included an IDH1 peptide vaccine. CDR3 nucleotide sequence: TGCAGCGTTGAAGCGCTAGCGGGAAGGGAGGAGACCCAGTACTTC. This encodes CSVEALAGREETQYF.